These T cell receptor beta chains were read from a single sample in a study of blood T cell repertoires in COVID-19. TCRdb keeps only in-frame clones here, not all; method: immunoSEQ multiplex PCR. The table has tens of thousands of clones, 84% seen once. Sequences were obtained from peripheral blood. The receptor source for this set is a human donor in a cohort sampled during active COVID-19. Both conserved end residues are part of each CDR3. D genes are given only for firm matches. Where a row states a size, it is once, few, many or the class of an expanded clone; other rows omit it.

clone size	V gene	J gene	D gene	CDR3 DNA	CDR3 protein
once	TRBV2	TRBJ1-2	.	TGTGCCAGCAGGGGGCGGGACGGGAACTATGGCTACACCTTC	CASRGRDGNYGYTF
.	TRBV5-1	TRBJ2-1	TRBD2	TGCGCCAGCAGCGTGGGACTAGCGGGGTACAATGAGCAGTTCTTC	CASSVGLAGYNEQFF
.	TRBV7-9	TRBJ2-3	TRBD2	TGTGCCAGCAGCTTAGCAGCGGGAGGTGAAGATACGCAGTATTTT	CASSLAAGGEDTQYF
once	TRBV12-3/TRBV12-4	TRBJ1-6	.	TGTGCCAGCAGTATAGACTTTACTTCACCCCTCCACTTT	CASSIDFTSPLHF
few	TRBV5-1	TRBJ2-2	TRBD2	TGCGCCAGCAGCGGAGGACTAGCGGTCACCGGGGAGCTGTTTTTT	CASSGGLAVTGELFF
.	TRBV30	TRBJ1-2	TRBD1	TGTGCCTGGAGGGCAAGACAGGGGCGAGGCTACACCTTC	CAWRARQGRGYTF
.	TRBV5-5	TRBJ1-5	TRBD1	TGTGCCAGCAGCTTTACAGGGGGAAATCAGCCCCAGCATTTT	CASSFTGGNQPQHF
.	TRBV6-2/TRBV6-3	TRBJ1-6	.	TGTGCCAGCAGTTTCCCTGGGAGAGCCCTCCACTTT	CASSFPGRALHF
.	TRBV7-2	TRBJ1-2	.	TGTGCCAGCAGCTTAGCGCAGGGGTATGGCTACACCTTC	CASSLAQGYGYTF
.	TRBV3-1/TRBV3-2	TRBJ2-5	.	TGTGCCAGCAGCCAAGATCGGGGAGGACTAAGCCGGCAAGAGACCCAGTACTTC	CASSQDRGGLSRQETQYF
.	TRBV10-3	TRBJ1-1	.	TGTGCCATCAGTGAGCCCGGGGGGGGCAGTGAAGCTTTCTTT	CAISEPGGGSEAFF
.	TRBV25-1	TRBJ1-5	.	TGTGCCAGCAGTCCGGGGTTGGGAGGCAATCAGCCCCAGCATTTT	CASSPGLGGNQPQHF
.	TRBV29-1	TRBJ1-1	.	TGCAGCGTGTCTAACACTGAAGCTTTCTTT	CSVSNTEAFF
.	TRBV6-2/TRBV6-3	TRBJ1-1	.	TGTGCCAGCAGTTACTCGAGTTCCGGGGAAGCTTTCTTT	CASSYSSSGEAFF
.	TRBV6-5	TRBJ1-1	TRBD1	TGTGCCAGCAGCCGGTCAGGGGGGAACACTGAAGCTTTCTTT	CASSRSGGNTEAFF
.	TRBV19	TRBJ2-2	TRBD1	TGTGCCAGTAGCCCCTGGGGACAGCAAAACACCGGGGAGCTGTTTTTT	CASSPWGQQNTGELFF
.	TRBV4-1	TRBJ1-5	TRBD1	TGCGCCAGCAGCCACGCAGACAGGGATAGCAATCAGCCCCAGCATTTT	CASSHADRDSNQPQHF
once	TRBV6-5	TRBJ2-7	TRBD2	TGTGCCAGCAGTAAACTAGCGGGGGCCTCCTACGAGCAGTACTTC	CASSKLAGASYEQYF
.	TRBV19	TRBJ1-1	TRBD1	TGTGCCAGTAGTATTCTCTCCGGACAGGGGAGAACTGAAGCTTTCTTT	CASSILSGQGRTEAFF
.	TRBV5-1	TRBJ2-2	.	TGCGCCAGCAGCGAGACACCTACGAACACCGGGGAGCTGTTTTTT	CASSETPTNTGELFF
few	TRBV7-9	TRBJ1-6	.	TGTGCCAGCAGCTTAGCGAATCGCGCCCAATCACCCCTCCACTTT	CASSLANRAQSPLHF
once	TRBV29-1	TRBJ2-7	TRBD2	TGCAGCGTTGAAGAGGGGGGGACCTACGAGCAGTACTTC	CSVEEGGTYEQYF
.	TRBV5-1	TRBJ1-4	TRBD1	TGCGCCAGCAGCATCGACAGGGGTAATGAAAAACTGTTTTTT	CASSIDRGNEKLFF
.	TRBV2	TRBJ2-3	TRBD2	TGTGCCAGCACCCCCACTAGCGGGATTAGCACAGATACGCAGTATTTT	CASTPTSGISTDTQYF
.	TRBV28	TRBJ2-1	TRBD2	TGTGCCAGCAGTTTTGGAGGGAGGGATGCCTACAATGAGCAGTTCTTC	CASSFGGRDAYNEQFF
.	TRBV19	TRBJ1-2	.	TGTGCCAGTAGTCCCGAGGGGGACTATGGCTACACCTTC	CASSPEGDYGYTF
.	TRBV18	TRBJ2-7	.	TGTGCCAGCTCACCATCCGACAACAGCTACGAGCAGTACTTC	CASSPSDNSYEQYF
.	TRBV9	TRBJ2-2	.	TGTGCCAGCAGCGCTTCAGGGTCGAACACCGGGGAGCTGTTTTTT	CASSASGSNTGELFF
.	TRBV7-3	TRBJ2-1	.	TGTGCCAGCAGCTTAAACAGCTTGAGCTCCTACAATGAGCAGTTCTTC	CASSLNSLSSYNEQFF
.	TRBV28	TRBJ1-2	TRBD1	TGTGCCAGCAGCCTGAACGTAGACAGGGCTGGCTACACCTTC	CASSLNVDRAGYTF
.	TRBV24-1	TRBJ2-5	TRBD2	TGTGCCACCAGGGGGGGGGAGCGGGGGGTTCAAGAGACCCAGTACTTC	CATRGGERGVQETQYF